Included here is one T cell receptor beta chain sequence, with context. The data originate from a study of blood T cell repertoires in COVID-19. Study background: Some COVID-19 samples were acute and others convalescent; all came from the United States, Italy and Spain. PBMCs, B-cell-depleted T cells, or T cells provided the cDNA or gDNA that made up the material.

V was clipped by 5 bases and J by 7 bases, with 14 bases between them. This CDR3 is 13 amino acids long. Germline V gene lookup returns CDR1 SGHVS and CDR2 FNYEAQ. Sequencing used immunoSEQ multiplex PCR; TCRdb keeps in-frame clones, though not all of them. Here the sample spans under 200,000 clones, over 75% being singletons. J is TRBJ2-5 and V is TRBV7-6; D perhaps matches TRBD2 (6 bases). This TCR was sampled from a man in his sixties or seventies with acute or convalescent COVID-19. Sequenced input: peripheral blood. The CDR3 bases are TGTGCCAGCAGCCCCGGGACTGGGGGGACCCAGTACTTC. As protein: CASSPGTGGTQYF.